Included here is one T cell receptor (beta chain) sequence, with context. Per the study methods: It was from reference gene primer amplification that nucleated cell counts were estimated. Sequencing used immunoSEQ multiplex PCR; TCRdb keeps in-frame clones, though not all of them. The V and J calls and the clone size are those of that table, but D and trimming were determined from the DNA. Of around 240,000 clones listed, 65% to 90% are singletons. This specimen belongs to a study of blood T cell repertoires in COVID-19. For the study at large: Both acute and convalescent COVID-19 samples were obtained from the United States, Italy and Spain. PBMCs, B-cell-depleted T cells, or T cells provided the cDNA or gDNA that made up the material.

V dropped 2 bases and J dropped 3; count of bases not matched to a gene: 8. This CDR3 is built from 15 residues. Germline values: CDR1 SGHRS, CDR2 YFSETQ. The sequence was collected from a woman aged 45-60 years with acute or convalescent COVID-19. The sample taken for sequencing was peripheral blood. The chain links TRBV5-1 to TRBJ2-7; 7 nucleotides align to TRBD2. DNA of the CDR3: TGCGCCAGCAGCTTCGATGCGGGGGTCCTCTACGAGCAGTACTTC. It is translated as CASSFDAGVLYEQYF.